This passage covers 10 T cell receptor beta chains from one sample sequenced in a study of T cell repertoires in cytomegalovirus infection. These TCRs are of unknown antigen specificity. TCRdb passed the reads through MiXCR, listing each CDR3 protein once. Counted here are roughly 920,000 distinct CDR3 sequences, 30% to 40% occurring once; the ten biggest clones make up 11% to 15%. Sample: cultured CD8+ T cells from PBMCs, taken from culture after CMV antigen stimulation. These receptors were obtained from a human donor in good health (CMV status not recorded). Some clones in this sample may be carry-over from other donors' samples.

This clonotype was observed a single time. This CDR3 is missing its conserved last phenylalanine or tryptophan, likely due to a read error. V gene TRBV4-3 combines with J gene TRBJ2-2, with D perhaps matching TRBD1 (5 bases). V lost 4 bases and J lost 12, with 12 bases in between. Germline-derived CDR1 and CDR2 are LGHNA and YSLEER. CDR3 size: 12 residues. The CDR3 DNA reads TGCGCCAGCAGCCCCGGACAAAAGAAGCTGTTTTTA. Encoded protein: CASSPGQKKLFL.

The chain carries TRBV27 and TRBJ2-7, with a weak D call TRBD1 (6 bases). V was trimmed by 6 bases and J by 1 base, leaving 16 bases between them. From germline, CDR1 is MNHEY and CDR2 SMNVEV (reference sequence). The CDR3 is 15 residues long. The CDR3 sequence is CASRPGQQPSYEQYF. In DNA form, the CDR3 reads TGTGCCAGCAGACCAGGACAGCAACCGTCCTACGAGCAGTACTTC.

As DNA, the CDR3 is TGTGCCAGCAGCTTATCTTGGGACTCTAGCACAGATACGCAGTATTTT. This codes for CASSLSWDSSTDTQYF. The chain uses TRBV7-3 and TRBJ2-3, with D tentatively TRBD2 (6 bases). CDR3 length equals 16 residues. V was shortened by 2 bases and J by 0 bases, with 12 bases between the two germline ends. Germline V gene sequence: CDR1 SGHTA, CDR2 FQGTGA.

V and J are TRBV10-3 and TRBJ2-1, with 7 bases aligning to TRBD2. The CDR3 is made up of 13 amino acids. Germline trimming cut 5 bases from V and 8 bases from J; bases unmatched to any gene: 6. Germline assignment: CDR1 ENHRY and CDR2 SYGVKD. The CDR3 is CAISSGGVDEQFF. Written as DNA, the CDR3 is TGTGCCATCAGTAGTGGGGGGGTGGATGAGCAGTTCTTC.

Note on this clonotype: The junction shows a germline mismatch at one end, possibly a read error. The CDR3, as DNA: TGTGCTAGCAGCCTCGCCACGACAGGCATGGGGGGCACAGATACGCAGTATTTT. Translating it yields CASSLATTGMGGTDTQYF. The chain carries TRBV7-7 and TRBJ2-3, with a possible D match to TRBD1 (6 bases). Germline CDR1 and CDR2: SSHAT and FNYEAQ (reference sequence). The CDR3 runs 18 residues.

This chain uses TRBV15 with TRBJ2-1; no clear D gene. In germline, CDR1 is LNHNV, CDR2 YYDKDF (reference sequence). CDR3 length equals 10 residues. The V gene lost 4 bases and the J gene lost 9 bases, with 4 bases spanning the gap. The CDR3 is CATSNGEQFF. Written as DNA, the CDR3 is TGTGCCACCAGCAACGGTGAGCAGTTCTTC.

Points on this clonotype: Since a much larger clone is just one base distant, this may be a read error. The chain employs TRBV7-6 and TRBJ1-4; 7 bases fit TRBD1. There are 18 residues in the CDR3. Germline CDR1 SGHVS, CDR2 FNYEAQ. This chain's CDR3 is CVSSLDLGTEATNEKLFF. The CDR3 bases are TGTGTCAGCAGCTTAGATCTCGGGACAGAAGCAACTAATGAAAAACTGTTTTTT.

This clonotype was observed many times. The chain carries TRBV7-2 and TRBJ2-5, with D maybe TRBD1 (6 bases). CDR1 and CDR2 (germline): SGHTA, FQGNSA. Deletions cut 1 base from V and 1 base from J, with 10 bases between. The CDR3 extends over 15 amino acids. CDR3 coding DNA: TGTGCCAGCAGCTTAGGCAGGGGCCCCCAAGAGACCCAGTACTTC. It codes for CASSLGRGPQETQYF.

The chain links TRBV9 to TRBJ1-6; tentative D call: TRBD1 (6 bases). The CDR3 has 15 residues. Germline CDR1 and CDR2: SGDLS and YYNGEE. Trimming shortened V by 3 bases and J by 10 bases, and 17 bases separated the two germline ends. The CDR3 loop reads CASSGEGGLGSPLHF. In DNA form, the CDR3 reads TGTGCCAGCAGCGGGGAGGGGGGATTGGGCTCACCCCTCCACTTT.

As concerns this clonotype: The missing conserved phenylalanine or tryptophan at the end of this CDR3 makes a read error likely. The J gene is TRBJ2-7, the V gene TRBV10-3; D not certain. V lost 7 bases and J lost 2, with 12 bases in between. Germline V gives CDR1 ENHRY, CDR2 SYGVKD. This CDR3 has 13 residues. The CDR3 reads CAITSGRTYEQYS. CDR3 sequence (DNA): TGTGCCATCACCTCGGGCCGCACCTACGAGCAGTACTCC.